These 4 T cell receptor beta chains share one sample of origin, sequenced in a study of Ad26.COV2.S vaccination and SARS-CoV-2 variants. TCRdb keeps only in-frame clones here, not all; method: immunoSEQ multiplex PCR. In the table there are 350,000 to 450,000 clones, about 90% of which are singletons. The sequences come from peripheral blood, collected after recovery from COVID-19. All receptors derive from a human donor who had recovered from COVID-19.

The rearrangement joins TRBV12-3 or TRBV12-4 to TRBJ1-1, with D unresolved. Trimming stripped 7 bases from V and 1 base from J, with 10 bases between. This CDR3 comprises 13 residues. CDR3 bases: TGTGCCAGCACCCGCCACGGGAACACTGAAGCTTTCTTT. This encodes CASTRHGNTEAFF.

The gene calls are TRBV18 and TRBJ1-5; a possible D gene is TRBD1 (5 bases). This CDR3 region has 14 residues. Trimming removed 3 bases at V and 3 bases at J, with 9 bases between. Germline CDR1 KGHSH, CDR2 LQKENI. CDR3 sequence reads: CASSPTEANQPQHF. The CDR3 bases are TGTGCCAGCTCACCGACAGAGGCCAATCAGCCCCAGCATTTT.

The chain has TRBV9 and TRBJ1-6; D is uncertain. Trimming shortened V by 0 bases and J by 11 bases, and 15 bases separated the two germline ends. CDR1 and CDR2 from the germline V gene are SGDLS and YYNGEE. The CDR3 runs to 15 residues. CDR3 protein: CASSVEGMSGTPLHF. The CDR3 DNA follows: TGTGCCAGCAGCGTAGAGGGCATGTCGGGGACACCCCTCCACTTT.

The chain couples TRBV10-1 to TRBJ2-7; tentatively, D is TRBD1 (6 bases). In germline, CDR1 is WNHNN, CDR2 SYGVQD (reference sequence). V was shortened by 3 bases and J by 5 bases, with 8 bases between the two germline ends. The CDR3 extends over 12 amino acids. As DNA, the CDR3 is TGCGCCAGCAGTGAACAGGGCCACGAGCAGTACTTC. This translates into CASSEQGHEQYF.